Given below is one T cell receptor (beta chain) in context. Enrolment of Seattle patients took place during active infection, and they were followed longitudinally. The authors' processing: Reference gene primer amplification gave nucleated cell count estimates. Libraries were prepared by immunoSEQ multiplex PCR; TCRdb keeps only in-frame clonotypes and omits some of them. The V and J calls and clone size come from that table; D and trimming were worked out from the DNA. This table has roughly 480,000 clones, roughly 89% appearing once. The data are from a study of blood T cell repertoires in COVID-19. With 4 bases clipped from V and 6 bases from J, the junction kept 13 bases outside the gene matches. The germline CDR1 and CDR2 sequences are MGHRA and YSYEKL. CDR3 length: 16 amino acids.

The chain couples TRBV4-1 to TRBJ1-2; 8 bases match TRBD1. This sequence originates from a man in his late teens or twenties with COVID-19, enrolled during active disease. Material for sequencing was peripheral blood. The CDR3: CASSPLSTGVFDGYTF. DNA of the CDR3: TGCGCCAGCAGCCCCCTCTCGACAGGGGTATTTGATGGCTACACCTTC.